This record covers a single TCR beta chain. Its target is unknown. The data were obtained in a study of T-cell memory formation after mild COVID-19. Looking at the study overall: TCR clusters were mostly donor specific.

Germline V gene data show CDR1 as SGHNT and CDR2 as YYREEE (reference sequence). V lost 0 bases, J lost 3 bases, and 7 bases lay in between. CDR3 length: 15 amino acids. UMIs and sample barcodes were carried by the TCR alpha and TCR beta cDNA libraries that 5'RACE produced using constant-segment primers. TCRdb itself ran the 5' RACE reads through MiXCR, one entry per CDR3 protein. The sample has 400,000 or so distinct CDR3 sequences, over 15% seen once. Study-wide results and caveats: There was no confirmation that second-wave clones peaking on day 37 were SARS-CoV-2 specific. Cross-reactive memory appears to have joined, as suggested by some responding clones showing up in pre-infection memory.

Sample: PBMCs or a T cell subset sorted from them (not recorded which). The source is an adult woman who had mild COVID-19 (a few samples of this study predate the infection). Cell type and time point are not known. The chain recombines TRBV5-4 with TRBJ2-6; a weak D match, TRBD2 (5 bases). The CDR3 DNA follows: TGTGCCAGCAGCTTGGCGGGGAATGGGGCCAACGTCCTGACTTTC. Amino acid sequence: CASSLAGNGANVLTF.